One sample yielded the 14 T cell receptor beta chains listed below, sequenced in a study of blood T cells in healthy people across ages. Sample-barcoded 5' priming and a J-beta primer mix drove a second PCR of roughly 6 to 12 cycles. Each CDR3 protein gets one entry after TCRdb re-called the 5' RACE reads with MiXCR. The sample shows about 700,000 distinct CDR3 sequences, roughly 30% of them seen only once. The sample consisted of blood. The receptors were gathered from a woman of 80 years or more in good health.

This clonotype was seen ten or more times. The rearrangement joins TRBV6-5 to TRBJ2-7, with unresolved D. The germline CDR1 and CDR2 sequences are MNHEY and SVGAGI. Trimming shortened V by 2 bases and J by 2 bases, and 13 bases separated the two germline ends. The CDR3 has 15 residues. The CDR3 here is CASSYGRQPPYEQYF. CDR3 coding DNA: TGTGCCAGCAGTTACGGCCGGCAGCCCCCCTACGAGCAGTACTTC.

The chain carries TRBV2 and TRBJ1-1; 8 bases are a match to TRBD1. The CDR3 is made up of 15 amino acids. With 6 bases clipped from V and 1 base from J, the junction kept 7 bases outside the gene matches. Germline V gene data show CDR1 as SNHLY and CDR2 as FYNNEI. As DNA, the CDR3 is TGTGCCAGCAGGAGGGACAGGCTTACGAACACTGAAGCTTTCTTT. This translates into CASRRDRLTNTEAFF.

On this clonotype: This may stem from a read error, because a much larger clone lies one nucleotide away. This chain connects TRBV20-1 to TRBJ2-3; TRBD2 matches 16 bases. After removal of 4 bases from V and 3 bases from J, the junction contained 7 bases not matched to a gene. Germline-derived CDR1 and CDR2 are DFQATT and SNEGSKA (reference sequence). The CDR3 spans 17 residues. The CDR3 DNA follows: TGCAGTGCTATCCCGGGACTAGCGGGGGGGCCTACAGATACGCAGTATTTT. Amino acids: CSAIPGLAGGPTDTQYF.

This clonotype was counted ten times or more. The chain employs TRBV5-1 and TRBJ2-1, with D perhaps matching TRBD1 or TRBD2 (5 bases each). Deletions cut 0 bases from V and 5 bases from J, with 15 bases between. This CDR3 has 16 residues. CDR1 and CDR2 from the germline V gene are SGHRS and YFSETQ. CDR3 protein: CASSLVVRLGDNEQFF. The CDR3, as DNA: TGCGCCAGCAGCTTGGTTGTTCGATTGGGGGACAATGAGCAGTTCTTC.

There are many counts of this clonotype. This chain links TRBV12-3 or TRBV12-4 with TRBJ1-2; 9 positions match TRBD1. The V and J ends lost 7 bases and 1 base, in that order; junction bases with no gene match: 13. The CDR3 length is 17 residues. The CDR3 protein is CASTTQRGTGLNYGYTF. The CDR3 DNA reads as TGTGCCAGCACCACCCAGAGAGGGACAGGGCTTAACTATGGCTACACCTTC.

This clonotype showed up many times. The genes are TRBV30 and TRBJ2-7; possibly TRBD1 for D (6 bases). CDR1 GTSNPN and CDR2 SVGIG come from the germline V gene (reference sequence). V was clipped by 0 bases and J by 6 bases, with 9 bases between them. CDR3 length equals 12 residues. The DNA for the CDR3 is TGTGCCTGGAGTGTACCCAGGGGCGAGCAGTACTTC. It yields the protein CAWSVPRGEQYF.

This clonotype was counted many times. The V and J genes are TRBV30 and TRBJ2-4; 7 bases fit TRBD2. The CDR3 sequence is 13 residues long. Germline V gene sequence: CDR1 GTSNPN, CDR2 SVGIG (reference sequence). V was clipped by 5 bases and J by 8 bases; unmatched bases: 9. The CDR3 nucleotides read TGTGCCTGGTCGTCGCTAGGGAGGGACATTCAGTACTTC. Translation: CAWSSLGRDIQYF.

This clonotype was picked up many times. V gene TRBV20-1 combines with J gene TRBJ2-3; D may be TRBD1 (6 bases). The CDR3 contains 16 residues. V lost 3 bases and J lost 4, with 20 bases in between. Germline V gene lookup returns CDR1 DFQATT and CDR2 SNEGSKA (reference sequence). The CDR3 coding sequence is TGCAGTGCTAGGGATCTACAGCAGGGGAGTGCAGATACGCAGTATTTT. It translates to CSARDLQQGSADTQYF.

For this clonotype: The germline gene is not matched at one end of the junction; a read error may be the cause. The rearrangement joins TRBV2 to TRBJ1-2; D gene unclear. CDR1 is SNHLY and CDR2 is FYNNEI in the germline V gene. The CDR3 runs 12 residues. In nucleotides, the CDR3 is TGTGTCAGCAGTGAGACTAACTATGGCTACACCTTC. Its protein is CVSSETNYGYTF.

This clonotype was counted ten times or more. In nucleotides, the CDR3 is TGCAGTGCTAGTCACGGGGCGGGGGGCGGACAGCCCCAGCATTTT. Amino acids: CSASHGAGGGQPQHF. The chain combines TRBV20-1 with TRBJ1-5; possibly TRBD1 for D (6 bases). The CDR3 spans 15 residues. Germline loops: CDR1 DFQATT, CDR2 SNEGSKA (reference sequence). V was cut by 3 bases and J by 7 bases, with 19 bases left in between.

This chain joins TRBV12-3 or TRBV12-4 and TRBJ2-3, with 9 bases lining up with TRBD2. V was clipped by 5 bases and J by 1 base; unmatched bases: 13. There are 18 residues in the CDR3. In DNA form, the CDR3 reads TGTGCCAGCAGTCCCCTAGTGGCTAGCGGGGAACGCACAGATACGCAGTATTTT. It translates to CASSPLVASGERTDTQYF.

Concerning this clonotype itself: This may stem from a read error, because a much larger clone lies one nucleotide away. This chain joins TRBV2 and TRBJ1-2; TRBD1 might be the D (5 bases). The CDR3 sequence is 14 residues long. The germline V gene has CDR1 SNHLY and CDR2 FYNNEI. The CDR3 bases are TGTGCCAGCAGCGAAGGGGAGGGCCGGTGGGGCTACACCTTC. This encodes CASSEGEGRWGYTF. The full variable domain, in which reference TRBV2 and TRBJ1-2 provide the parts outside the CDR3, is EPEVTQTPSHQVTQMGQEVILRCVPISNHLYFYWYRQILGQKVEFLVSFYNNEISEKSEIFDDQFSVERPDGSNFTLKIRSTKLEDSAMYFCASSEGEGRWGYTFGSGTRLTVV.

The table lists this clonotype with many counts. The V gene is TRBV20-1, the J gene TRBJ2-3; D ambiguous. Germline V gene lookup returns CDR1 DFQATT and CDR2 SNEGSKA (reference sequence). Trimming pared 0 bases from V and 6 bases from J, leaving 10 bases between. The CDR3 has 13 residues. This chain's CDR3 is CSARDLGADTQYF. The CDR3 nucleotides read TGCAGTGCTAGAGACCTAGGAGCGGATACGCAGTATTTT.

This clonotype was found many times. The CDR3, as DNA: TGTGCCAGCAGCTTGTCTTATCCGGGCTTTTCCTACGAGCAGTACTTC. Translating gives CASSLSYPGFSYEQYF. V and J are TRBV5-5 and TRBJ2-7; D gene uncertain. With 1 base removed from V and 1 base from J, the gap between germline ends came to 15 bases. CDR1 SGHKS and CDR2 YYEKEE come from the germline V gene (reference sequence). This CDR3 comprises 16 residues.